The rows below give T cell receptor beta chains drawn from one sample of a study of blood T cell repertoires in COVID-19. TCRdb's copy holds only in-frame clones and misses some; the assay was immunoSEQ multiplex PCR. Here the sample spans about 270,000 clones, less than 90% being singletons. Sequenced sample: peripheral blood. Receptors originate from a woman aged 70-85 years with COVID-19, enrolled during active disease. Each CDR3 is given with its conserved first and last residue. D genes are given only for firm matches. Part of the rows lack a size; the others show once, few, many or a class for expanded clones.

TRBJ2-2 | TRBV29-1 | . | TRBD2 | CSVGAGATGELFF | TGCAGCGTTGGAGCGGGGGCCACCGGGGAGCTGTTTTTT
TRBJ2-1 | TRBV7-2 | . | TRBD2 | CASGAGGGYNEQFF | TGTGCCAGCGGGGCGGGGGGAGGTTACAATGAGCAGTTCTTC
TRBJ2-5 | TRBV5-1 | . | . | CASSFQRPAEETQYF | TGCGCCAGCAGCTTTCAGCGGCCGGCGGAGGAGACCCAGTACTTC
TRBJ2-7 | TRBV27 | . | . | CASSSLQGAGSYEQYF | TGTGCCAGCAGTTCCCTACAGGGTGCAGGCTCCTACGAGCAGTACTTC
TRBJ1-5 | TRBV7-2 | . | TRBD1 | CASSLGIDRGRNQPQHF | TGTGCCAGCAGCCTCGGGATTGACAGGGGTCGCAATCAGCCCCAGCATTTT
TRBJ2-1 | TRBV29-1 | few | . | CSGTSSDEQFF | TGCAGCGGAACAAGTAGCGATGAGCAGTTCTTC
TRBJ2-7 | TRBV18 | . | TRBD1 | CASSQGQGAWYEQYF | TGTGCCAGCTCGCAGGGACAGGGGGCTTGGTACGAGCAGTACTTC
TRBJ1-1 | TRBV9 | . | . | CASSPRPWGRYTEAFF | TGTGCCAGCAGCCCAAGGCCCTGGGGGCGATACACTGAAGCTTTCTTT
TRBJ1-2 | TRBV24-1 | . | . | CATSDFQASRGNYGYTF | TGTGCCACCAGTGATTTTCAGGCCTCAAGGGGAAACTATGGCTACACCTTC
TRBJ1-1 | TRBV5-1 | few | . | CASSLAEATEAFF | TGCGCCAGCAGCTTGGCCGAGGCAACTGAAGCTTTCTTT
TRBJ2-5 | TRBV2 | once | TRBD1 | CASKRGTDTETQYF | TGTGCCAGCAAGCGAGGGACAGACACAGAGACCCAGTACTTC
TRBJ2-6 | TRBV7-2 | once | TRBD1 | CASSFTGANGANVLTF | TGTGCCAGCAGCTTCACAGGGGCTAATGGGGCCAACGTCCTGACTTTC
TRBJ2-3 | TRBV6-5 | . | TRBD2 | CASSYRGGSTDTQYF | TGTGCCAGCAGTTACCGGGGGGGCAGCACAGATACGCAGTATTTT
TRBJ1-1 | TRBV5-6 | once | . | CASSLVLEVTEAFF | TGTGCCAGCAGCTTGGTATTAGAGGTGACTGAAGCTTTCTTT
TRBJ1-6 | TRBV2 | . | TRBD1 | CASSTIGQGGSPLHF | TGTGCCAGCAGTACCATTGGACAGGGGGGTTCACCCCTCCACTTT
TRBJ2-7 | TRBV24-1 | . | . | CATSDSGAQKQYF | TGTGCCACCAGTGATTCAGGGGCGCAGAAGCAGTACTTC
TRBJ2-3 | TRBV5-1 | . | TRBD2 | CASSSGLAGGMPDTQYF | TGCGCCAGCAGCTCCGGACTAGCGGGGGGGATGCCAGATACGCAGTATTTT
TRBJ1-4 | TRBV9 | . | . | CASSPPGGGGEKLFF | TGTGCCAGCAGCCCTCCGGGGGGGGGCGGTGAAAAACTGTTTTTT
TRBJ1-4 | TRBV6-5 | few | TRBD1 | CASSYTGEGEKLFF | TGTGCCAGCAGTTATACAGGGGAAGGAGAAAAACTGTTTTTT
TRBJ2-7 | TRBV4-3 | . | . | CASSQDGGGNDEQYF | TGCGCCAGCAGCCAAGATGGAGGGGGCAATGACGAGCAGTACTTC
TRBJ2-2 | TRBV12-5 | . | . | CASGTGYDTGELFF | TGTGCTAGTGGAACAGGGTACGACACCGGGGAGCTGTTTTTT
TRBJ2-4 | TRBV9 | . | TRBD1 | CASSAPLTGENIQYF | TGTGCCAGCAGCGCACCTTTAACAGGGGAAAACATTCAGTACTTC
TRBJ1-3 | TRBV30 | once | TRBD1 | CAWRDLRGWNTIYF | TGTGCCTGGAGAGATCTCAGGGGGTGGAACACCATATATTTT
TRBJ2-1 | TRBV30 | . | . | CARSWSSMDEQFF | TGTGCCCGGAGTTGGAGCTCTATGGATGAGCAGTTCTTC
TRBJ1-5 | TRBV19 | . | TRBD1 | CASSIDQGELGNQPQHF | TGTGCCAGTAGTATAGATCAGGGGGAGTTGGGCAATCAGCCCCAGCATTTT